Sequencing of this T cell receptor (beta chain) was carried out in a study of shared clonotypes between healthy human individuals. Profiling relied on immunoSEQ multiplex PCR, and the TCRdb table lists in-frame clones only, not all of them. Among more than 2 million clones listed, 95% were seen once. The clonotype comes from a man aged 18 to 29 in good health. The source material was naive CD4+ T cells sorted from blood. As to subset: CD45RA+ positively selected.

This CDR3 reads CAWTADRYEKLFF. The CDR3, as DNA: TGTGCCTGGACGGCGGATCGTTATGAAAAACTGTTTTTT. The chain employs TRBV30 and TRBJ1-4; no clear D. V lost 4 bases and J lost 6, with 12 bases in between. Per germline, CDR1 GTSNPN and CDR2 SVGIG (reference sequence). This CDR3 has 13 amino acids.